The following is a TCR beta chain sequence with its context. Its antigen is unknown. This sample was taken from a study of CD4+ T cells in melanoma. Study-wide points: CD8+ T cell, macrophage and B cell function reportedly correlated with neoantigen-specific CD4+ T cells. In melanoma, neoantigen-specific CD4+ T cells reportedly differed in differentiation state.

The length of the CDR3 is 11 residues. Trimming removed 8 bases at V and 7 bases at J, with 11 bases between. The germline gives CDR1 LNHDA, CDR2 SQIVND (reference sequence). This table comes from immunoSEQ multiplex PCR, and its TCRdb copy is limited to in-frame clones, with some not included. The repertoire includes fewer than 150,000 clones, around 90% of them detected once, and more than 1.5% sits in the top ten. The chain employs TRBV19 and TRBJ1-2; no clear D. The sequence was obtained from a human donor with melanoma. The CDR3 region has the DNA TGTGCCAGTTCGAAGAGAGGTGGCTACACCTTC. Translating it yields CASSKRGGYTF. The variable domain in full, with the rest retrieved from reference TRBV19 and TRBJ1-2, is DGGITQSPKYLFRKEGQNVTLSCEQNLNHDAMYWYRQDPGQGLRLIYYSQIVNDFQKGDIAEGYSVSREKKESFPLTVTSAQKNPTAFYLCASSKRGGYTFGSGTRLTVV.